The 18 T cell receptor beta chains presented below share a single source sample, sequenced in a study of blood T cell repertoires in COVID-19 (TCRdb year 2020). Preparation of the library involved the immunoSEQ multiplex PCR assay. Held by TCRdb, this immuneACCESS table contains in-frame sequences only and omits some clones. Under half of the omission traces to an unresolved V gene where checked; the cause of the rest is unknown. This sample comprises a few hundred thousand clones, approximately 88% of them detected only once. In total, the top ten clones hold 5% to 7% of the sample. What was sequenced was peripheral blood. These receptors originate from a man between 18 and 35 years old who had recovered from COVID-19.

The V and J genes are TRBV4-3 and TRBJ1-5; tentatively, D is TRBD1 (5 bases). This CDR3 region has 15 residues. CDR1 and CDR2 from the germline V gene are LGHNA and YSLEER. V lost 3 bases and J lost 2, with 11 bases in between. The CDR3 protein is CASSHDAGGNQPQHF. The CDR3, as DNA: TGCGCCAGCAGCCACGACGCGGGGGGCAATCAGCCCCAGCATTTT.

This rearrangement joins TRBV11-2 to TRBJ2-7; 9 bases map to TRBD1. Per germline, CDR1 SGHAT and CDR2 FQNNGV. The V and J ends lost 4 bases and 5 bases, in that order; junction bases with no gene match: 6. This CDR3 spans 14 amino acids. In DNA form, the CDR3 reads TGTGCCAGCAGCTCGCCGGGACAGGGCGACGAGCAGTACTTC. Amino acid sequence: CASSSPGQGDEQYF.

This clone has just one count. This chain joins TRBV18 and TRBJ2-5; 11 positions match TRBD2. Trimming removed 3 bases from V and 2 bases from J; junction bases left unmatched: 2. The germline CDR1 and CDR2 sequences are KGHSH and LQKENI. The CDR3 is made up of 15 amino acids. The CDR3 spells CASSPGLAEQETQYF. In DNA, the CDR3 is TGTGCCAGCTCACCGGGACTAGCGGAACAAGAGACCCAGTACTTC.

The chain couples TRBV18 to TRBJ1-4; 8 positions match TRBD1. The V gene's germline CDR1 is KGHSH and CDR2 LQKENI. Trimming cost V 5 bases and J 8 bases; bases outside gene matches: 7. The CDR3 covers 14 residues. CDR3 sequence reads: CASSSGQGIEKLFF. The CDR3 DNA sequence: TGTGCCAGCTCATCCGGACAGGGAATAGAAAAACTGTTTTTT.

This clone was seen a handful of times. J is TRBJ1-2 and V is TRBV18; 8 nucleotides agree with TRBD1. Germline V gene lookup returns CDR1 KGHSH and CDR2 LQKENI. The length of the CDR3 is 16 residues. V was clipped by 3 bases and J by 6 bases; unmatched bases: 12. CDR3 DNA: TGTGCCAGCTCACCTTCCACTGGACAGGGAAAGAATGGCTACACCTTC. Translating gives CASSPSTGQGKNGYTF.

The chain carries TRBV5-1 and TRBJ2-2, with D tentatively TRBD2 (7 bases). From germline, CDR1 is SGHRS and CDR2 YFSETQ. The CDR3 consists of 14 residues. Trimming shortened V by 5 bases and J by 4 bases, and 12 bases separated the two germline ends. The CDR3 coding sequence is TGCGCCAGCAGTCGGGGGGCCGGCACCGGGGAGCTGTTTTTT. It codes for CASSRGAGTGELFF.

This chain joins TRBV6-6 and TRBJ1-5, with D tentatively TRBD1 (5 bases). The ends were cut back, 7 bases at V and 3 bases at J, with 16 bases in the middle. Germline assignment: CDR1 MNHNY and CDR2 SVGAGI (reference sequence). This CDR3 region has 15 residues. The CDR3 is CASKLPGLDNQPQHF. CDR3 nucleotides: TGTGCCAGCAAACTACCGGGACTGGACAATCAGCCCCAGCATTTT.

V usage is TRBV19 and J usage is TRBJ2-7; 7 bases are shared with TRBD1. The CDR3 covers 14 residues. From germline, CDR1 is LNHDA and CDR2 SQIVND (reference sequence). V lost 6 bases and J lost 5; bases outside the gene matches: 10. CDR3 bases: TGTGCCAGTAGCCCGAGACAGGGTATCGACGAGCAGTACTTC. Protein: CASSPRQGIDEQYF. The full variable domain, in which reference TRBV19 and TRBJ2-7 provide the parts outside the CDR3, is DGGITQSPKYLFRKEGQNVTLSCEQNLNHDAMYWYRQDPGQGLRLIYYSQIVNDFQKGDIAEGYSVSREKKESFPLTVTSAQKNPTAFYLCASSPRQGIDEQYFGPGTRLTVT.

This clone has only one observation. This chain connects TRBV6-5 to TRBJ1-2; maybe TRBD1 (6 bases). CDR1 MNHEY and CDR2 SVGAGI come from the germline V gene. V was trimmed by 6 bases and J by 7 bases, leaving 15 bases between them. The CDR3 is 13 residues long. CDR3 coding DNA: TGTGCCAGCAGGACTCCGGGACAATTTGGCTACACCTTC. Protein: CASRTPGQFGYTF.

The chain couples TRBV5-6 to TRBJ1-1; D is unresolved. The germline V and J ends were trimmed by 5 bases and 0 bases, with 8 bases remaining between them. Germline CDR1 and CDR2: SGHDT and YYEEEE. This CDR3 is built from 13 residues. In DNA, the CDR3 is TGTGCCAGCAGACGAGAGTTGAACACTGAAGCTTTCTTT. Protein: CASRRELNTEAFF.

Concerning this clone: A read error may account for a junction end that differs from germline. The chain recombines TRBV12-3 or TRBV12-4 with TRBJ2-7, with D perhaps matching TRBD1 (6 bases). The length of the CDR3 is 12 residues. The CDR3 nucleotides are TGTGCCAGCAGTTTAGTGGGGCACAGGGTGGATTTC. Its translation is CASSLVGHRVDF.

V gene TRBV5-6 combines with J gene TRBJ2-7, with D tentatively TRBD2 (6 bases). The V and J ends lost 4 bases and 7 bases respectively, with 12 bases between them. The germline V gene has CDR1 SGHDT and CDR2 YYEEEE. The CDR3 loop spans 12 amino acids. CDR3 sequence reads: CASSPGTEEQYF. CDR3 sequence (DNA): TGTGCCAGCAGCCCCGGGACTGAAGAGCAGTACTTC.

This clone was observed once. The rearrangement uses TRBV7-9 and TRBJ1-6, with TRBD1 matching over 7 bases. With V trimmed by 5 bases and J by 11 bases, 3 bases remained unmatched. The CDR3 contains 12 residues. Germline V gene data show CDR1 as SEHNR and CDR2 as FQNEAQ (reference sequence). As DNA, the CDR3 is TGTGCCAGCAGCGAAGGGACAGCACCCCTCCACTTT. Its protein is CASSEGTAPLHF.

V and J are TRBV11-2 and TRBJ2-1; 9 bases are shared with TRBD2. The trim removed 3 bases at V and 7 bases at J, leaving 7 bases unmatched. From germline, CDR1 is SGHAT and CDR2 FQNNGV. This CDR3 spans 15 amino acids. DNA of the CDR3: TGTGCCAGCAGCTTCGCGGGGGGGCCTCTGAATGAGCAGTTCTTC. Translating it yields CASSFAGGPLNEQFF.

This clone was seen a handful of times. V and J are TRBV7-9 and TRBJ2-7; weak D call: TRBD2 (6 bases). Germline assignment: CDR1 SEHNR and CDR2 FQNEAQ (reference sequence). The V end was cut by 7 bases, the J end by 4 bases, with 11 bases between. The CDR3 consists of 12 residues. The CDR3 nucleotides read TGTGCCAGCACCGTGGGGACTTACGAGCAGTACTTC. Its translation is CASTVGTYEQYF.

The rearrangement uses TRBV6-5 and TRBJ2-1, with a weak D call TRBD2 (6 bases). CDR1 and CDR2 (germline): MNHEY, SVGAGI. The CDR3 loop spans 14 amino acids. Between the trimmed V and J ends, which lost 5 bases and 15 bases, there was a span of 23 bases. CDR3 bases: TGTGCCAGCAGTCCTGAGACTAGTACTAGGGTTCGGTTCTTC. As protein: CASSPETSTRVRFF.

V is TRBV19 and J is TRBJ2-3; D may be TRBD1 (6 bases). Trimming removed 2 bases at V and 3 bases at J, with 12 bases between. The germline CDR1 and CDR2 sequences are LNHDA and SQIVND (reference sequence). The CDR3 spans 15 residues. This chain's CDR3 is CASSISGQSTDTQYF. CDR3 nucleotides: TGTGCCAGTAGTATAAGTGGACAGTCAACAGATACGCAGTATTTT.

This chain connects TRBV5-6 to TRBJ1-6; D uncertain. V gave up 3 bases and J gave up 9 bases, with 13 bases separating them. The length of the CDR3 is 14 residues. CDR1 and CDR2 (germline): SGHDT, YYEEEE. CDR3: CASSSWAGGSPLHF. For the CDR3, the DNA is TGTGCCAGCAGCTCGTGGGCCGGTGGTTCACCCCTCCACTTT.